Each of the 23 T cell receptor beta chains below was sequenced from the same sample in a study of T cell responses to AZD1222 COVID-19 vaccine. Assay used: immunoSEQ multiplex PCR; TCRdb lists only in-frame clones, some missing. This table holds approximately 94,000 clones, around 87% found once. The material sequenced was peripheral blood, taken on day 0 of MenACWY control vaccination. Every receptor here comes from an adult in good health.

This chain connects TRBV28 to TRBJ1-2; TRBD1 is a possible D gene (5 bases). This CDR3 has 13 residues. CDR1 MDHEN and CDR2 SYDVKM come from the germline V gene. The V gene lost 7 bases and the J gene lost 7 bases, with 16 bases spanning the gap. The CDR3 loop reads CASTTGDAGGYTF. As DNA, the CDR3 is TGTGCCAGCACCACCGGGGACGCGGGTGGCTACACCTTC.

This clone was counted only a few times. This CDR3 is CASSVGGTGSSPLHF. CDR3 bases: TGTGCCAGCAGCGTAGGCGGGACAGGGTCTTCACCCCTCCACTTT. V and J are TRBV9 and TRBJ1-6; 9 bases line up with TRBD1. This CDR3 spans 15 amino acids. With V trimmed by 0 bases and J by 9 bases, 4 bases remained unmatched. Germline loops: CDR1 SGDLS, CDR2 YYNGEE.

This clone is a singleton in its sample. The chain uses TRBV30 and TRBJ2-2, with D possibly called TRBD1 or TRBD2 (5 bases each). The V gene's germline CDR1 is GTSNPN and CDR2 SVGIG (reference sequence). The CDR3 is 16 residues long. The V gene lost 1 base and the J gene lost 4 bases, with 16 bases spanning the gap. The CDR3 protein is CAWSGVSGSATGELFF. The CDR3, as DNA: TGTGCCTGGAGTGGAGTCTCAGGGAGCGCCACCGGGGAGCTGTTTTTT.

This chain links TRBV28 with TRBJ1-4; 11 bases fit TRBD1. The CDR3 is 16 residues long. From germline, CDR1 is MDHEN and CDR2 SYDVKM. After removal of 6 bases from V and 7 bases from J, the junction contained 10 bases not matched to a gene. CDR3: CASSPGTGGSGEKLFF. The CDR3 DNA reads as TGTGCCAGCAGCCCGGGGACAGGGGGTAGTGGTGAAAAACTGTTTTTT.

J is TRBJ2-7 and V is TRBV7-2; the D is unclear. CDR1 is SGHTA and CDR2 is FQGNSA in the germline V gene. V was trimmed by 1 base and J by 3 bases, leaving 7 bases between them. The CDR3 runs 13 residues. Here the CDR3 DNA reads TGTGCCAGCAGCTTAGAGGCTCTCTACGAGCAGTACTTC. Translated: CASSLEALYEQYF.

The chain joins TRBV9 to TRBJ2-2; 7 bases are shared with TRBD1. V dropped 3 bases and J dropped 1; count of bases not matched to a gene: 6. Germline V gene sequence: CDR1 SGDLS, CDR2 YYNGEE. This CDR3 region has 16 residues. CDR3 bases: TGTGCCAGCAGCGCGTACAGGGGACAGAACACCGGGGAGCTGTTTTTT. Amino acid sequence: CASSAYRGQNTGELFF.

The chain links TRBV5-1 to TRBJ1-4; D is perhaps TRBD1 (5 bases). The V gene's germline CDR1 is SGHRS and CDR2 YFSETQ. The CDR3 loop spans 16 amino acids. Trimming pared 0 bases from V and 5 bases from J, leaving 14 bases between. Here the CDR3 DNA reads TGCGCCAGCAGCTTGGGTCCTAGGGGAGAGAATGAAAAACTGTTTTTT. It encodes CASSLGPRGENEKLFF.

The rearrangement joins TRBV7-9 to TRBJ2-1; unclear D gene. V dropped 2 bases and J dropped 4 bases, with 6 bases sitting between them. Germline V CDR1 and CDR2: SEHNR, FQNEAQ (reference sequence). This CDR3 is 13 amino acids long. CDR3 residues: CASSLSGYNEQFF. DNA of the CDR3: TGTGCCAGCAGCTTATCCGGATACAATGAGCAGTTCTTC. Drawing the rest from reference TRBV7-9 and TRBJ2-1, the complete variable domain is DTGVSQNPRHKITKRGQNVTFRCDPISEHNRLYWYRQTLGQGPEFLTYFQNEAQLEKSRLLSDRFSAERPKGSFSTLEIQRTEQGDSAMYLCASSLSGYNEQFFGPGTRLTVL.

The gene calls are TRBV11-3 and TRBJ2-1, with 7 nucleotides matching TRBD2. With V trimmed by 2 bases and J by 9 bases, 7 bases remained unmatched. Germline values: CDR1 SGHNT, CDR2 YENEEA. The CDR3 consists of 14 residues. The CDR3 region has the DNA TGTGCCAGCAGCTTAAATCCGGGAGGCAGTGAGCAGTTCTTC. Protein: CASSLNPGGSEQFF.

The chain uses TRBV21-1 and TRBJ1-1. TRBV21-1 corresponds to a pseudogene. The CDR3 has 18 residues. The CDR3 sequence is CASSKQRGIEFMNTEAFF. CDR3 sequence (DNA): TGTGCCAGCAGCAAGCAAAGAGGGATAGAATTCATGAACACTGAAGCTTTCTTT.

The chain is built from TRBV10-3 and TRBJ2-2; D may be TRBD1 or TRBD2 (5 bases each). Germline V CDR1 and CDR2: ENHRY, SYGVKD. Trimming took off 7 bases at V and 7 bases at J, with 16 bases between the two ends. CDR3 length: 14 amino acids. The CDR3 loop is CAIKMGETRGELFF. CDR3 DNA: TGTGCCATCAAAATGGGGGAAACGCGCGGGGAGCTGTTTTTT.

The CDR3 bases are TGTGCCAGTAGTACCCGGACTAGCGGGGGCTACGAGCAGTACTTC. Protein product: CASSTRTSGGYEQYF. The chain uses TRBV19 and TRBJ2-7, with 13 positions matching TRBD2. Losses at the gene ends were 4 bases for V and 3 bases for J; bases not matched to a gene: 3. Germline V CDR1 and CDR2: LNHDA, SQIVND (reference sequence). The CDR3 totals 15 residues.

The rearrangement uses TRBV18 and TRBJ2-1, with 9 positions matching TRBD2. V lost 6 bases to trimming and J lost 8 bases; unmatched junction nucleotides: 11. CDR1 and CDR2 from the germline V gene are KGHSH and LQKENI. CDR3 length: 15 amino acids. CDR3 sequence reads: CASSLGLAGSDEQFF. Written as DNA, the CDR3 is TGTGCCAGCTCTCTGGGACTAGCTGGAAGCGATGAGCAGTTCTTC.

The CDR3: CASSLAGSHTGELFF. The CDR3 nucleotides read TGCGCCAGCAGCTTGGCGGGGAGTCACACCGGGGAGCTGTTTTTT. V gene TRBV5-1 combines with J gene TRBJ2-2; D might be TRBD2 (5 bases). The CDR3 consists of 15 residues. V dropped 0 bases and J dropped 3 bases, with 9 bases sitting between them. CDR1 is SGHRS, CDR2 YFSETQ, per germline.

This clone was found once. This rearrangement joins TRBV6-2 or TRBV6-3 to TRBJ1-5, with D possibly being TRBD1 (6 bases). This CDR3 is 16 amino acids long. Trimming took off 6 bases at V and 2 bases at J, with 17 bases between the two ends. Germline CDR1 reads MNHEY; CDR2 reads SVGEGT. CDR3 sequence reads: CASSSTGQPGNQPQHF. The CDR3 nucleotides are TGTGCCAGCAGCTCCACAGGGCAACCGGGCAATCAGCCCCAGCATTTT.

V is TRBV7-2 and J is TRBJ2-5, with D uncertain. Germline lookup yields CDR1 SGHTA and CDR2 FQGNSA. Trimming shortened V by 5 bases and J by 5 bases, and 21 bases separated the two germline ends. The CDR3 runs to 16 residues. CDR3 sequence (DNA): TGTGCCAGCAGCAATAGGTTGGGCACTTATGCCGAGACCCAGTACTTC. As protein: CASSNRLGTYAETQYF.

The rearrangement uses TRBV28 and TRBJ2-7, with D uncertain. Germline V gene lookup returns CDR1 MDHEN and CDR2 SYDVKM. Trimming pared 3 bases from V and 0 bases from J, leaving 6 bases between. This CDR3 has 13 residues. Here the CDR3 reads CASSFFASYEQYF. CDR3 nucleotides: TGTGCCAGCAGTTTCTTTGCCTCCTACGAGCAGTACTTC.

J is TRBJ1-2 and V is TRBV7-8; a weak D match, TRBD1 (5 bases). This CDR3 is 16 amino acids long. In germline, CDR1 is SGHVS, CDR2 FQNEAQ. V lost 1 base to trimming and J lost 5 bases, with 17 bases between them. CDR3 nucleotides: TGTGCCAGCAGCTTAGGGGCTCCAGGGAACGGTTATGGCTACACCTTC. As protein: CASSLGAPGNGYGYTF. The full variable domain, rest sourced from reference TRBV7-8 and TRBJ1-2, is GAGVSQSPRYKVAKRGQDVALRCDPISGHVSLFWYQQALGQGPEFLTYFQNEAQLDKSGLPSDRFFAERPEGSVSTLKIQRTQQEDSAVYLCASSLGAPGNGYGYTFGSGTRLTVV.

The chain has TRBV6-5 and TRBJ1-1; the D is unclear. The V and J ends lost 5 bases and 4 bases respectively, with 17 bases between them. CDR3 length: 15 amino acids. Looked up from germline, CDR1 is MNHEY and CDR2 is SVGAGI. CDR3 DNA sequence: TGTGCCAGCAGTCTTGTTGGTCGGACGACCACTGAAGCTTTCTTT. It codes for CASSLVGRTTTEAFF.

V and J are TRBV18 and TRBJ2-7; TRBD1 agrees at 9 bases. J lost 2 bases, V lost 5 bases, and 4 bases had no gene match. The CDR3 contains 14 residues. Germline CDR1 KGHSH, CDR2 LQKENI. CDR3 sequence (DNA): TGTGCCAGCTCAATTGGGGACAGGGCCTACGAGCAGTACTTC. Residues: CASSIGDRAYEQYF. Combining the CDR3 with reference TRBV18 and TRBJ2-7 gives the whole variable domain NAGVMQNPRHLVRRRGQEARLRCSPMKGHSHVYWYRQLPEEGLKFMVYLQKENIIDESGMPKERFSAEFPKEGPSILRIQQVVRGDSAAYFCASSIGDRAYEQYFGPGTRLTVT.

The V call is TRBV6-6, the J call TRBJ1-4; tentatively, D is TRBD1 (6 bases). Trimming stripped 8 bases from V and 0 bases from J, with 13 bases between. From germline, CDR1 is MNHNY and CDR2 SVGAGI (reference sequence). This CDR3 has 15 amino acids. CDR3 nucleotides: TGTGCCAGCGCCAGGGGATTGGCAACTAATGAAAAACTGTTTTTT. Its protein is CASARGLATNEKLFF.

The V gene is TRBV19, the J gene TRBJ2-1; no definite D call. This CDR3 contains 13 residues. The V gene lost 7 bases and the J gene lost 8 bases, with 15 bases spanning the gap. Germline-derived CDR1 and CDR2 are LNHDA and SQIVND (reference sequence). This CDR3 is CASTTDAWDEQFF. The DNA of the CDR3 is TGTGCCAGTACCACCGACGCCTGGGATGAGCAGTTCTTC.

This clone was found a few times. This chain uses TRBV30 with TRBJ1-2, with D uncertain. Trimming stripped 0 bases from V and 6 bases from J, with 23 bases between. CDR1 is GTSNPN and CDR2 is SVGIG in the germline V gene (reference sequence). This CDR3 region has 17 residues. The CDR3 bases are TGTGCCTGGAGTGTTCCTCTTACGGGCGGAGACGGTCATGGCTACACCTTC. Translation: CAWSVPLTGGDGHGYTF. The full variable domain, completed using reference TRBV30 and TRBJ1-2, is SQTIHQWPATLVQPVGSPLSLECTVEGTSNPNLYWYRQAAGRGLQLLFYSVGIGQISSEVPQNLSASRPQDRQFILSSKKLLLSDSGFYLCAWSVPLTGGDGHGYTFGSGTRLTVV.